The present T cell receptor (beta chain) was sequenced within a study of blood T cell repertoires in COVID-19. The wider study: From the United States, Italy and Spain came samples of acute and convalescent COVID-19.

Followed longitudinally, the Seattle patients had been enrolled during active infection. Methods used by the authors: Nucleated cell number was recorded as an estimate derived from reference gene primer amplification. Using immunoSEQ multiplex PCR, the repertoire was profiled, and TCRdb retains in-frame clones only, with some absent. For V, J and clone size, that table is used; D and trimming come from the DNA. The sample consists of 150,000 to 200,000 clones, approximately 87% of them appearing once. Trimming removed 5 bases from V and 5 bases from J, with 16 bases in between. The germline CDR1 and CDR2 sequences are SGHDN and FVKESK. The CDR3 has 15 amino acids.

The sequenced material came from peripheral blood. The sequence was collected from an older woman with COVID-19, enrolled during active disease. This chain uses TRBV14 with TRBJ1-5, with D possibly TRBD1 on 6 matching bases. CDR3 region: CASSAPGTPYQPQHF. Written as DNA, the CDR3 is TGTGCCAGCAGCGCTCCCGGGACACCTTATCAGCCCCAGCATTTT.